A selection of T cell receptor beta chains follows, all from one sample in a study of shared clonotypes between healthy human individuals. The method was immunoSEQ multiplex PCR; TCRdb's version includes in-frame clones alone and lacks a portion of them. The repertoire includes roughly 1,100,000 clones, around 75% of them detected once, and nearly 1.5% sits in the top ten. Sequenced input: memory CD4+ T cells sorted from blood. The receptors here all came from a man aged 18 to 35 in good health. The CDR3 runs from the conserved cysteine through the conserved F or W. A row's size may be missing; if present it is once, few, many or a size class.

size: .
V: TRBV7-9
J: TRBJ1-6
CDR3: CASSSDVYDSPLHF

size: .
V: TRBV5-6
J: TRBJ2-5
CDR3: CASSLGPKKKETQYF

size: .
V: TRBV2
J: TRBJ2-3
CDR3: CAGSEGGVNTDTQYF

size: .
V: TRBV12-1
J: TRBJ1-3
CDR3: CASSCQPWTGTGNTIYF

size: .
V: TRBV4-2
J: TRBJ2-1
CDR3: CASSQERGPYNEQFF

size: .
V: TRBV10-3
J: TRBJ1-5
CDR3: CAISDRGGDQPQHF

size: .
V: TRBV6-5
J: TRBJ1-6
CDR3: CASSYSQGLNSPLHF

size: .
V: TRBV6-5
J: TRBJ1-1
CDR3: CASSSRGVNTEAFF

size: .
V: TRBV6-1
J: TRBJ2-7
CDR3: CASSGPSGQGKNEQYF

size: .
V: TRBV28
J: TRBJ2-1
CDR3: CASSDSLAFLGVNEQFF

size: few
V: TRBV6-6
J: TRBJ2-7
CDR3: CASSYTGDEQYF

size: .
V: TRBV27
J: TRBJ2-3
CDR3: CASRRGSSEHNTQYF

size: .
V: TRBV10-3
J: TRBJ2-5
CDR3: CAISTGLRETQYF

size: .
V: TRBV28
J: TRBJ1-2
CDR3: CASSFNEKPTF

size: .
V: TRBV7-2
J: TRBJ2-1
CDR3: CASSTTSGIEQFF

size: few
V: TRBV30
J: TRBJ1-1
CDR3: CAWGGTPNTEAFF

size: .
V: TRBV10-3
J: TRBJ2-2
CDR3: CAISAGLNTGELFF

size: .
V: TRBV7-2
J: TRBJ2-7
CDR3: CASSPFGTSERYF

size: .
V: TRBV30
J: TRBJ1-5
CDR3: CAWGYKGAHSNQPQHF

size: .
V: TRBV10-3
J: TRBJ2-7
CDR3: CAISDNDYEQYF

size: .
V: TRBV5-4
J: TRBJ2-2
CDR3: CASSFVQGQGTGELFF

size: .
V: TRBV7-2
J: TRBJ2-5
CDR3: CASSLGISGGQETQYF